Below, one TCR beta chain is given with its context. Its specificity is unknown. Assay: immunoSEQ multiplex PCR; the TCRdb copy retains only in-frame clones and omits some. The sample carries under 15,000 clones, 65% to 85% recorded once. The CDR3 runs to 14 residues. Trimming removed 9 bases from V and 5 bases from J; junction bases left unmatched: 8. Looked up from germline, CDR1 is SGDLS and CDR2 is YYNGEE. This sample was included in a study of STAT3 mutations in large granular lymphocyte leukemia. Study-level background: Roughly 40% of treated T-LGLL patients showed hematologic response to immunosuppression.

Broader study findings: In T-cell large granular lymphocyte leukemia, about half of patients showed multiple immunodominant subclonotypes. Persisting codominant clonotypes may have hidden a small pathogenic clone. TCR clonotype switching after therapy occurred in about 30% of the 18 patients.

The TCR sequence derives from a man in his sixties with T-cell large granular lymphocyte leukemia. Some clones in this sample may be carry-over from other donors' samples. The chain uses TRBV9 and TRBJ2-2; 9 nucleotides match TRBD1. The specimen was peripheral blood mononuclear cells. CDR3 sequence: CATSRTGVTGELFF. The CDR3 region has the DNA TGTGCCACCTCGAGGACAGGGGTAACCGGGGAGCTGTTTTTT.